The next 21 T cell receptor beta chains were all read from a single sample in a study of control samples from healthy donors and cancer patients. The assay was immunoSEQ multiplex PCR, and TCRdb's table has in-frame clones only and misses some. This sample carries around 200,000 clones, over 85% of them seen once, and the ten largest clones take around 1.6%. Sequenced input: blood. These receptors all come from a man aged 18 to 30 in good health.

The chain links TRBV27 to TRBJ1-1; TRBD1 is a possible D gene (6 bases). The germline V gene encodes CDR1 MNHEY and CDR2 SMNVEV (reference sequence). The CDR3 has 13 amino acids. V was clipped by 6 bases and J by 4 bases, with 12 bases between them. Written as DNA, the CDR3 is TGTGCCAGCAGCCACAGGGAGGGCACTGAAGCTTTCTTT. Translated, it gives CASSHREGTEAFF.

V gene TRBV4-1 combines with J gene TRBJ1-5, with D perhaps TRBD1 (5 bases). The CDR3 extends over 16 amino acids. The V and J ends lost 3 bases and 2 bases respectively, with 14 bases between them. CDR1 MGHRA and CDR2 YSYEKL come from the germline V gene. The CDR3 is CASSQTFLQGNQPQHF. The CDR3 nucleotides are TGCGCCAGCAGCCAGACATTCTTACAGGGCAATCAGCCCCAGCATTTT.

The V and J genes are TRBV30 and TRBJ2-7; D is unclear. Trimming took off 4 bases at V and 7 bases at J, with 14 bases between the two ends. In germline, CDR1 is GTSNPN, CDR2 SVGIG (reference sequence). The CDR3 is made up of 12 amino acids. CDR3 DNA: TGTGCCTGGAATAGGGTTGATGGGGAGCAGTACTTC. It encodes CAWNRVDGEQYF. The complete variable domain, with remaining parts taken from reference TRBV30 and TRBJ2-7, reads SQTIHQWPATLVQPVGSPLSLECTVEGTSNPNLYWYRQAAGRGLQLLFYSVGIGQISSEVPQNLSASRPQDRQFILSSKKLLLSDSGFYLCAWNRVDGEQYFGPGTRLTVT.

This rearrangement joins TRBV5-1 to TRBJ2-2, with unresolved D. V shed 2 bases and J shed 0 bases, with 11 bases lying between them. In germline, CDR1 is SGHRS, CDR2 YFSETQ. There are 16 residues in the CDR3. The CDR3 nucleotides are TGCGCCAGCAGCTTCCCGGGTCGTTCGAACACCGGGGAGCTGTTTTTT. Its translation: CASSFPGRSNTGELFF.

V and J are TRBV3-1 (or the pseudogene TRBV3-2) and TRBJ2-1, with D possibly being TRBD1 (6 bases). Trimming removed 3 bases from V and 15 bases from J, with 15 bases in between. From germline, CDR1 is LGHDT and CDR2 YNNKEL (reference sequence). CDR3 length equals 12 residues. CDR3 sequence (DNA): TGTGCCAGCAGCCAGATCGGACAGTTAACGTTCTTC. Protein sequence: CASSQIGQLTFF.

The chain couples TRBV29-1 to TRBJ1-2; 7 nucleotides match TRBD1. The ends lost 6 bases at V and 4 bases at J; junction bases unmatched: 5. The CDR3 runs 12 residues. Germline CDR1 SQVTM, CDR2 ANQGSEA. CDR3 amino acids: CSVDRVLYGYTF. DNA of the CDR3: TGCAGCGTAGACAGGGTTCTCTATGGCTACACCTTC.

The rearrangement links TRBV24-1 to TRBJ2-5; 8 bases align to TRBD1. Germline V CDR1 and CDR2: KGHDR, SFDVKD. This CDR3 is 16 amino acids long. V was clipped by 3 bases and J by 5 bases; unmatched bases: 10. The CDR3 here is CATSDPIRGRMETQYF. The DNA for the CDR3 is TGTGCCACCAGTGATCCGATCAGGGGGCGCATGGAGACCCAGTACTTC.

The rearrangement uses TRBV7-8 and TRBJ2-3; possible D gene TRBD1, 6 bases. The length of the CDR3 is 15 residues. V was clipped by 2 bases and J by 6 bases, with 15 bases between them. Looked up from germline, CDR1 is SGHVS and CDR2 is FQNEAQ. The CDR3 DNA reads as TGTGCCAGCAGCTTACGGGGTGGACAGTACGATACGCAGTATTTT. It is translated as CASSLRGGQYDTQYF.

The CDR3 reads CASSMLAGPGNTIYF. CDR3 bases: TGTGCCAGTAGTATGTTGGCCGGACCCGGAAACACCATATATTTT. The chain links TRBV19 to TRBJ1-3; D not resolved. The germline V and J ends were trimmed by 3 bases and 4 bases, with 13 bases remaining between them. Germline V gene sequence: CDR1 LNHDA, CDR2 SQIVND (reference sequence). CDR3 size: 15 residues.

The chain uses TRBV3-1 (or the pseudogene TRBV3-2) and TRBJ1-2, with unresolved D. CDR3 size: 14 residues. Germline loops: CDR1 LGHDT, CDR2 YNNKEL (reference sequence). The V gene lost 0 bases and the J gene lost 2 bases, with 7 bases spanning the gap. Here the CDR3 reads CASSQDLGNYGYTF. The DNA for the CDR3 is TGTGCCAGCAGCCAAGATCTGGGAAACTATGGCTACACCTTC.

The chain recombines TRBV19 with TRBJ1-1; a weak D match, TRBD1 (6 bases). Trimming left V 3 bases short and J 6 bases short, with 14 bases between. The CDR3 loop spans 14 amino acids. CDR1 is LNHDA and CDR2 is SQIVND in the germline V gene (reference sequence). CDR3 DNA sequence: TGTGCCAGTAGTATGTGGGGGGGCAACGCTGAAGCTTTCTTT. Its protein product is CASSMWGGNAEAFF.

The CDR3 reads CASSEGTGTGNTIYF. The CDR3 region has the DNA TGTGCCAGCAGTGAAGGTACAGGGACTGGAAACACCATATATTTT. V usage is TRBV6-1 and J usage is TRBJ1-3; D is possibly TRBD1 (6 bases). The length of the CDR3 is 15 residues. V lost 1 base, J lost 2 bases, and 9 bases lay in between. Germline CDR1 is MNHNS and CDR2 is SASEGT.

The chain couples TRBV6-5 to TRBJ1-3; no definite D call. The V and J ends lost 6 bases and 0 bases respectively, with 12 bases between them. The CDR3 has 15 amino acids. The germline CDR1 and CDR2 sequences are MNHEY and SVGAGI. The CDR3 bases are TGTGCCAGCAGCGACAACCCGGACTCTGGAAACACCATATATTTT. The encoded protein is CASSDNPDSGNTIYF.

This chain joins TRBV5-1 and TRBJ2-2; TRBD1 aligns across 9 bases. CDR1 SGHRS and CDR2 YFSETQ come from the germline V gene. V dropped 5 bases and J dropped 5; count of bases not matched to a gene: 7. The CDR3 spans 15 residues. The CDR3 bases are TGCGCCAGCAGGGAGGGACAGGGATGGACCGGGGAGCTGTTTTTT. Translated: CASREGQGWTGELFF.

The CDR3 here is CASSSPGTGELFF. The DNA for the CDR3 is TGTGCCAGCAGCTCCCCAGGCACCGGGGAGCTGTTTTTT. V usage is TRBV5-4 and J usage is TRBJ2-2; D not certain. Trimming shortened V by 3 bases and J by 4 bases, and 7 bases separated the two germline ends. The CDR3 has 13 amino acids. Germline V lookup: CDR1 SGHNT, CDR2 YYREEE (reference sequence).

The gene calls are TRBV10-3 and TRBJ1-2; D is unresolved. The germline CDR1 and CDR2 sequences are ENHRY and SYGVKD. The CDR3 is 14 residues long. V dropped 3 bases and J dropped 6 bases, with 14 bases sitting between them. The CDR3 nucleotides read TGTGCCATCAGTGACGGGCAGGCCCCTAATGGCTACACCTTC. Protein sequence: CAISDGQAPNGYTF.

The J gene is TRBJ2-1, the V gene TRBV6-5, with D uncertain. Trimming removed 0 bases at V and 6 bases at J, with 6 bases between. Germline assignment: CDR1 MNHEY and CDR2 SVGAGI. This CDR3 is built from 13 residues. The CDR3 here is CASSYSRVNEQFF. CDR3 coding DNA: TGTGCCAGCAGTTACTCTAGGGTCAATGAGCAGTTCTTC.

The gene calls are TRBV19 and TRBJ1-1; D perhaps matches TRBD1 (5 bases). From germline, CDR1 is LNHDA and CDR2 SQIVND (reference sequence). Trimming stripped 5 bases from V and 3 bases from J, with 16 bases between. This CDR3 contains 15 residues. Here the CDR3 DNA reads TGTGCCAGTAGTCCGCGACCGCTGGGGGACACTGAAGCTTTCTTT. It encodes CASSPRPLGDTEAFF.

The rearrangement joins TRBV14 to TRBJ1-1; D gene unclear. Trimming cost V 4 bases and J 0 bases, with 6 bases left between them. The CDR3 totals 13 residues. Germline V gives CDR1 SGHDN, CDR2 FVKESK. The CDR3: CASSPRVNTEAFF. For the CDR3, the DNA is TGTGCCAGCAGCCCACGGGTGAACACTGAAGCTTTCTTT.

The chain couples TRBV7-9 to TRBJ2-7; tentative D call: TRBD1 (5 bases). The CDR3 sequence is 14 residues long. CDR1 is SEHNR and CDR2 is FQNEAQ in the germline V gene (reference sequence). V lost 8 bases to trimming and J lost 0 bases, with 14 bases between them. The CDR3 sequence is CASSVDSASYEQYF. The DNA of the CDR3 is TGTGCCAGCTCTGTCGACAGTGCCTCCTACGAGCAGTACTTC.

The V call is TRBV6-5, the J call TRBJ1-2, with TRBD1 matching over 8 bases. Germline V gene lookup returns CDR1 MNHEY and CDR2 SVGAGI. The CDR3 has 15 amino acids. Trimming at V came to 6 bases and at J to 8 bases, leaving 14 bases not matched to a gene. As DNA, the CDR3 is TGTGCCAGCAGGGTTAAGGCAGGGGGCTATATAGGCTACACCTTC. It encodes CASRVKAGGYIGYTF.